A selection of T cell receptor beta chains follows, all from one sample in a study of CD8 T cells in Susac syndrome. TCRdb re-derived calls from the immunoSEQ multiplex PCR reads in MiXCR, one entry per CDR3 protein. The table includes under 200,000 distinct CDR3 sequences, roughly 95% detected once. The sample consisted of CD4+ T cells from PBMCs. Receptors were obtained from a human donor with Susac syndrome. Both conserved end residues are part of each CDR3. The order of the fields is V gene, clone size, J gene, D gene, CDR3 DNA, CDR3 protein. The D gene is left open where the match is weak. The size of a clone is reported for some rows only, either as once, few or many, or as a class for expanded clones.

V gene: TRBV6-6
clone size: NA
J gene: TRBJ1-1
D gene: TRBD1
CDR3 DNA: TGTGCCAGCAGTGGCTTAGCGGGACAGGGGACTGAAGCTTTCTTT
CDR3 protein: CASSGLAGQGTEAFF

V gene: TRBV4-2
clone size: NA
J gene: TRBJ1-2
D gene: NA
CDR3 DNA: TGTGCCAGCAGCCAAGGGGCAGACGCCTATGGCTACACCTTC
CDR3 protein: CASSQGADAYGYTF

V gene: TRBV30
clone size: NA
J gene: TRBJ2-1
D gene: NA
CDR3 DNA: TGTGCCTGGAGTGTACGGCGTACGACGAACAATGAGCAGTTCTTC
CDR3 protein: CAWSVRRTTNNEQFF

V gene: TRBV25-1
clone size: NA
J gene: TRBJ2-2
D gene: NA
CDR3 DNA: TGTGCCAGCAGTGAATCGCCCCTGCGGGGCTCGGGCGGGGAGCTGTTTTTT
CDR3 protein: CASSESPLRGSGGELFF

V gene: TRBV20-1
clone size: NA
J gene: TRBJ2-5
D gene: TRBD2
CDR3 DNA: TGCAGTGCTAGAGCGGGGGGATTTTATGAGACCCAGTACTTC
CDR3 protein: CSARAGGFYETQYF

V gene: TRBV23-1
clone size: NA
J gene: TRBJ1-5
D gene: TRBD1
CDR3 DNA: TGCGCCAGCAGTCACCTACAGGGGCACCAGCCCCAGCATTTT
CDR3 protein: CASSHLQGHQPQHF

V gene: TRBV7-9
clone size: NA
J gene: TRBJ2-6
D gene: TRBD1
CDR3 DNA: TGTGCCAGCAGCTCCGGGACAGGTGGTTGGGTCCTGACTTTC
CDR3 protein: CASSSGTGGWVLTF

V gene: TRBV9
clone size: NA
J gene: TRBJ2-6
D gene: NA
CDR3 DNA: TGTGCCAGCACCGAGGGACCCCAGGCTGGGGCCAACGTCCTGACTTTC
CDR3 protein: CASTEGPQAGANVLTF

V gene: TRBV20-1
clone size: NA
J gene: TRBJ1-6
D gene: TRBD1
CDR3 DNA: TGCAGTGCTGGCAGGGGGCGCGGTTGGGATTCACCCCTCCACTTT
CDR3 protein: CSAGRGRGWDSPLHF

V gene: TRBV6-2/TRBV6-3
clone size: NA
J gene: TRBJ2-7
D gene: NA
CDR3 DNA: TGTGCCAGCAGACAGAGCTCCTACGAGCAGTACTTC
CDR3 protein: CASRQSSYEQYF

V gene: TRBV12-3/TRBV12-4
clone size: once
J gene: TRBJ2-7
D gene: NA
CDR3 DNA: TGTGCCAGCAGCCGACCTGGGGCAAGGTACGAGCAGTACTTC
CDR3 protein: CASSRPGARYEQYF

V gene: TRBV10-3
clone size: NA
J gene: TRBJ1-1
D gene: NA
CDR3 DNA: TGTGCCATCAGTGAGGGGGGAGGCACTGAAGCTTTCTTT
CDR3 protein: CAISEGGGTEAFF

V gene: TRBV5-1
clone size: NA
J gene: TRBJ1-1
D gene: NA
CDR3 DNA: TGCGCCAGCAGCGTTGGAGATTGGAACACTGAAGCTTTCTTT
CDR3 protein: CASSVGDWNTEAFF

V gene: TRBV3-1
clone size: few
J gene: TRBJ2-3
D gene: NA
CDR3 DNA: TGTGCCAGCAGCTTGCCAGCTAGCACAGATACGCAGTATTTT
CDR3 protein: CASSLPASTDTQYF